This T cell receptor beta chain derives from a study of control samples from healthy donors and cancer patients. This CDR3 spans 14 amino acids. V was clipped by 3 bases and J by 3 bases, with 10 bases between them. Germline CDR1 is KGHDR and CDR2 is SFDVKD. The table came from immunoSEQ multiplex PCR; TCRdb's copy has only in-frame clones and leaves some out. In the table there are 150,000 to 200,000 clones, 85% to 95% of which are singletons. The chain joins TRBV24-1 to TRBJ2-5; unclear D gene. This receptor was taken from a woman between 18 and 29 years old in good health. The sequenced material came from blood. DNA of the CDR3: TGTGCCACCAGTGATGCGACACTCAAAGAGACCCAGTACTTC. Residues: CATSDATLKETQYF.